The T cell receptor (beta chain) described here comes from a study of T cell changes during pregnancy in multiple sclerosis (dated by TCRdb to the late 2010s). Study-wide context: The study looked at changes in the T cell repertoire across pregnancy in women with multiple sclerosis.

About this clone: The clone's antigen remains unknown. Base qualities are not at hand, and no much larger clone is one base apart.

The library was obtained by the immunoSEQ multiplex PCR assay. The clones in this table, taken by TCRdb from immuneACCESS, are in-frame only. Not every clone is retained; where verified, under half of the shortfall comes from an unresolved V gene, and the cause of the rest is unknown. A total of some 54,000 clones appear in this sample, around 93% of them only once. The ten largest account for over 1.5% of the sample. From the germline V gene (reference sequence), CDR1 is SEHNR and CDR2 is FQNEAQ. Taken from cysteine to phenylalanine, the CDR3 has 11 residues. Only the CDR3 region is kept as DNA, spanning 33 bases read in frame from base 1. V gives up 6 bases and J gives up 2 bases, and the segment between their germline ends measures 4 bases.

This sample comprised peripheral blood, obtained after pregnancy. The sequence links TRBV7-9 to TRBJ1-1, with the identity of the D gene unclear. This clonotype originated in a female donor with multiple sclerosis, enrolled in a pregnancy study. The CDR3 reads CASRRNTEAFF. The nucleotide sequence reads as follows: TGTGCCAGCAGGCGAAACACTGAAGCTTTCTTT.